The clone carrying this T cell receptor (beta chain) was recorded many times. Its target is unknown. Fresh 10 ml peripheral blood yielded PBMCs. These data originate in a study of T cells in Graves' hyperthyroidism and ophthalmopathy. Findings and caveats of the study: Blood held most thyroid clonotypes expanded above 0.001 frequency. Ophthalmopathy was predicted by the model a median of approximately six months ahead of onset.

Authors of the study amplified TCR beta CDR3 regions from RNA transcripts. The study used the HTBI primer set for a first-round RT-PCR of the TCR CDR3. Via MiXCR, TCRdb re-called the multiplex PCR reads, giving one row per CDR3 protein. The table lists approximately 690,000 distinct CDR3 sequences, about 14% of them singletons. Sequenced material: blood. The sequence was collected from a woman aged 45-65 years with Graves' ophthalmopathy.

The chain's CDR3 is CASRLERSTDTQYF. DNA of the CDR3: TGCGCCAGCAGACTAGAGAGGAGCACAGATACGCAGTATTTT. The V call is TRBV5-1, the J call TRBJ2-3; TRBD2 is a possible D gene (5 bases). The CDR3 contains 14 residues. CDR1 and CDR2 (germline): SGHRS, YFSETQ. The V gene lost 5 bases and the J gene lost 0 bases, with 10 bases spanning the gap. Full variable domain (remainder filled in from reference TRBV5-1 and TRBJ2-3): KAGVTQTPRYLIKTRGQQVTLSCSPISGHRSVSWYQQTPGQGLQFLFEYFSETQRNKGNFPGRFSGRQFSNSRSEMNVSTLELGDSALYLCASRLERSTDTQYFGPGTRLTVL.